This T cell receptor beta chain was sequenced in a study of CD8+ T cells in alopecia areata. The sequencing template was cDNA reverse transcribed from extracted RNA. Here immunoSEQ multiplex PCR was the method, and the copy in TCRdb shows in-frame clones only, minus some. The profile covers some 200,000 clones, with about three fifths appearing a single time and roughly 1.4% taken by the ten largest. This clone was seen a few times. Treatment specified: oral pan-JAK inhibitor, 5-10 mg twice daily. J was trimmed by 5 bases and V by 5 bases; bases with no gene match: 2. The germline CDR1 and CDR2 sequences are GTSNPN and SVGIG (reference sequence). The CDR3 consists of 12 residues.

The receptor's source is a human donor with alopecia areata. The rearrangement joins TRBV30 to TRBJ1-1, with 10 bases lining up with TRBD1. The input for sequencing was CD4+ T cells sorted from blood, taken at week 4, from a patient treated with tofacitinib. In nucleotides, the CDR3 is TGTGCCTGGGACAGGGGGCGGACTGAAGCTTTCTTT. Translating it yields CAWDRGRTEAFF.